Listed below are T cell receptor beta chains from one sample, sequenced in a study of blood T cells in healthy people across ages. TCRdb passed the 5' RACE reads through MiXCR, listing each CDR3 protein once. This table has around 1,500,000 distinct CDR3 sequences, 42% appearing once. Sample: blood. The receptors here all came from a woman between 18 and 29 years old in good health. Each CDR3 is given with its conserved first and last residue. A D gene is named only where the DNA matches it firmly. Clone size is not always given. Where it is, it says once, few, many or a class for expanded clones.

size: many; D: -; J: TRBJ2-6; length: 15; V: TRBV25-1; CDR3: CASIDGSSGANVLTF; DNA: TGTGCCAGCATAGACGGTAGCTCTGGGGCCAACGTCCTGACTTTC
size: -; D: TRBD1; J: TRBJ1-5; length: 15; V: TRBV6-6; CDR3: CASSYGYRGNQPQHF; DNA: TGTGCCAGCAGTTACGGTTACAGGGGGAATCAGCCCCAGCATTTT
size: -; D: -; J: TRBJ2-5; length: 13; V: TRBV7-9; CDR3: CASSLADRETQYF; DNA: TGTGCCAGCAGCTTGGCTGATAGAGAGACCCAGTACTTC
size: -; D: TRBD1; J: TRBJ2-6; length: 20; V: TRBV7-9; CDR3: CASSSTFGQATRSGANVLTF; DNA: TGTGCCAGCAGTTCTACCTTCGGACAGGCCACCCGCTCTGGGGCCAACGTCCTGACTTTC
size: -; D: TRBD1; J: TRBJ1-2; length: 14; V: TRBV11-2; CDR3: CPSSWTGANYGYTF; DNA: TGTCCCAGCAGCTGGACAGGGGCTAACTATGGCTACACCTTC
size: -; D: TRBD2; J: TRBJ2-1; length: 15; V: TRBV4-1; CDR3: CASSQDPDGGRVQFF; DNA: TGCGCCAGCAGCCAAGATCCGGACGGCGGGAGGGTGCAGTTCTTC
size: -; D: TRBD1; J: TRBJ2-2; length: 15; V: TRBV5-8; CDR3: CASSPQGAITGELFF; DNA: TGTGCCAGCAGCCCCCAGGGGGCTATCACCGGGGAGCTGTTTTTT
size: -; D: TRBD1; J: TRBJ1-4; length: 16; V: TRBV7-2; CDR3: CASSSEQGTGDEKLFF; DNA: TGTGCCAGCAGCTCAGAGCAAGGGACAGGAGATGAAAAACTGTTTTTT
size: -; D: -; J: TRBJ1-1; length: 13; V: TRBV27; CDR3: CASLGGEGTEAFF; DNA: TGTGCCAGTTTAGGAGGAGAGGGGACTGAAGCTTTCTTT
size: -; D: -; J: TRBJ2-1; length: 12; V: TRBV9; CDR3: CASSSDLLSQFF; DNA: TGTGCCAGCAGCTCCGACTTGTTGTCGCAGTTCTTC
size: -; D: -; J: TRBJ1-1; length: 13; V: TRBV19; CDR3: CASSSAENTEAFF; DNA: TGTGCCAGTAGTTCCGCGGAGAACACTGAAGCTTTCTTT
size: many; D: -; J: TRBJ2-5; length: 15; V: TRBV12-3/TRBV12-4; CDR3: CASTRGRVGQETQYF; DNA: TGTGCCAGCACCAGGGGCAGGGTCGGGCAAGAGACCCAGTACTTC
size: -; D: -; J: TRBJ2-1; length: 15; V: TRBV9; CDR3: CASTPLGGSYNEQFF; DNA: TGTGCCAGCACCCCTTTGGGGGGATCCTACAATGAGCAGTTCTTC
size: few; D: TRBD2; J: TRBJ2-1; length: 15; V: TRBV27; CDR3: CASSPISGSRGEQFF; DNA: TGTGCCAGCAGTCCCATCAGCGGGAGCCGGGGGGAGCAGTTCTTC
size: many; D: TRBD2; J: TRBJ2-7; length: 15; V: TRBV20-1; CDR3: CSARYPSGSIYEQYF; DNA: TGCAGTGCTAGATACCCTAGCGGGAGTATCTACGAGCAGTACTTC
size: -; D: TRBD2; J: TRBJ2-4; length: 18; V: TRBV7-9; CDR3: CASSLRADWLAVKNIQYF; DNA: TGTGCCAGCAGCTTACGAGCGGACTGGCTAGCGGTCAAAAACATTCAGTACTTC
size: -; D: -; J: TRBJ1-6; length: 15; V: TRBV27; CDR3: CASSPTGAGGSPLHF; DNA: TGTGCCAGCAGTCCCACCGGGGCGGGAGGTTCACCCCTCCACTTT
size: few; D: -; J: TRBJ1-1; length: 18; V: TRBV27; CDR3: CASSLFYLGRRGETEAFF; DNA: TGTGCCAGCAGTTTATTTTATCTGGGCCGCAGGGGCGAGACTGAAGCTTTCTTT
size: few; D: -; J: TRBJ2-5; length: 19; V: TRBV11-2; CDR3: CASSLRGIAAGRRGETQYF; DNA: TGTGCCAGCAGCTTAAGGGGGATCGCGGCGGGGAGAAGGGGGGAGACCCAGTACTTC
size: few; D: -; J: TRBJ1-2; length: 13; V: TRBV12-3/TRBV12-4; CDR3: CASSPATTGGYTF; DNA: TGTGCCAGCAGTCCCGCGACCACTGGGGGCTACACCTTC
size: -; D: -; J: TRBJ2-1; length: 12; V: TRBV20-1; CDR3: CSARHLDNEQFF; DNA: TGCAGTGCTAGACACTTGGACAATGAGCAGTTCTTC
size: many; D: -; J: TRBJ1-2; length: 13; V: TRBV5-1; CDR3: CASSPGSYDGYTF; DNA: TGCGCCAGCAGCCCCGGGAGCTACGATGGCTACACCTTC
size: -; D: -; J: TRBJ2-5; length: 15; V: TRBV27; CDR3: CASSLLGQTQETQYF; DNA: TGTGCCAGCAGTCTCTTGGGACAAACCCAAGAGACCCAGTACTTC
size: -; D: -; J: TRBJ2-7; length: 15; V: TRBV7-2; CDR3: CASSPEGSNMYEQYF; DNA: TGTGCCAGCAGCCCAGAGGGGAGTAATATGTACGAGCAGTACTTC
size: -; D: TRBD2; J: TRBJ2-1; length: 14; V: TRBV27; CDR3: CASSLQGGSNEQFF; DNA: TGTGCCAGCAGTTTACAGGGAGGGTCCAATGAGCAGTTCTTC
size: -; D: TRBD2; J: TRBJ2-1; length: 15; V: TRBV5-1; CDR3: CASSSVMTSGTEQFF; DNA: TGCGCCAGCAGCTCGGTTATGACTAGCGGGACTGAGCAGTTCTTC
size: -; D: -; J: TRBJ1-4; length: 13; V: TRBV9; CDR3: CASSGRLGEKLFF; DNA: TGTGCCAGCAGTGGTCGCCTGGGAGAAAAACTGTTTTTT
size: few; D: TRBD2; J: TRBJ2-7; length: 15; V: TRBV10-3; CDR3: CAISDSGGTYNEQYF; DNA: TGTGCCATCAGCGACAGCGGGGGGACCTACAATGAGCAGTACTTC
size: once; D: TRBD1; J: TRBJ1-4; length: 14; V: TRBV2; CDR3: CASGPQGAPKKLFF; DNA: TGTGCCAGCGGCCCACAGGGGGCGCCTAAAAAACTGTTTTTT
size: few; D: -; J: TRBJ2-1; length: 11; V: TRBV28; CDR3: CAGASYNEQFF; DNA: TGTGCCGGGGCCTCCTACAATGAGCAGTTCTTC
size: -; D: -; J: TRBJ2-5; length: 12; V: TRBV10-3; CDR3: CAISAGDNEQYF; DNA: TGTGCCATCAGTGCGGGAGACAATGAGCAGTACTTC